This T cell receptor (beta chain) was captured by sequencing in a study of identical twins. TCRdb itself ran the 5' RACE reads through MiXCR, one entry per CDR3 protein. The sample holds some 570,000 distinct CDR3 sequences; about 20% are singletons and the top ten take more than 0.4%. The V segment lost 6 bases and the J segment 6 bases; nucleotides outside the gene matches: 6. The length of the CDR3 is 14 residues. Looked up from germline, CDR1 is ENHRY and CDR2 is SYGVKD. The sample was also reused in another study, on yellow fever vaccine responses in identical twins.

This clonotype was sampled from a woman younger than 30 in good health. The chain uses TRBV10-3 and TRBJ2-7; 12 bases fit TRBD2. The specimen was CD4+ T cells sorted from blood. In DNA form, the CDR3 reads TGTGCCATCAGGAGACTAGCGGGAGCGGGCGAGCAGTACTTC. Translated, it gives CAIRRLAGAGEQYF.